Sequencing of this T cell receptor beta chain was carried out in a study of blood T cell repertoires in COVID-19. As for the study in general: Samples came from the United States, Italy and Spain, spanning acute and convalescent COVID-19.

Followed longitudinally, the Seattle patients had been enrolled during active infection. This CDR3 comprises 16 residues. Trimming shortened V by 1 base and J by 7 bases, and 17 bases separated the two germline ends. Germline V CDR1 and CDR2: MNHEY, SVGAGI. TCRdb's table, derived via immunoSEQ multiplex PCR, lists solely in-frame clones and lacks some. The repertoire has roughly 480,000 clones, approximately 89% of them found once; the top ten carry roughly 0.92%. The rearrangement links TRBV6-5 to TRBJ2-1, with D perhaps TRBD2 (6 bases). Specimen: peripheral blood. The TCR sequence derives from a man between 18 and 29 years old with COVID-19, enrolled during active disease. CDR3 sequence: CASSYLGLHNGNEQFF. CDR3 bases: TGTGCCAGCAGTTACTTGGGACTCCATAACGGGAATGAGCAGTTCTTC.